The clone carrying this TCR beta chain was counted ten times or more. Its specificity is unknown. The sample originates from a study of human T cells and chemical hapten exposure. Whole-study results and caveats: Those TCRs sitting above 1 in 1000 frequency stayed the same with DPC sensitization.

The V gene end was trimmed by 4 bases and the J gene end by 5 bases; junction bases not matched to a gene: 4. Per the germline V gene, CDR1 is ENHRY and CDR2 is SYGVKD. This CDR3 comprises 13 residues. Sample time point: healthy volunteer bleed at 2 weeks. Total RNA was extracted from unfractionated whole blood. MiXCR, applied by TCRdb to the RACE reads, yields one record per CDR3 protein. This table holds about 46,000 distinct CDR3 sequences, 4.3% found once. This sequence joins TRBV10-3 and TRBJ2-7, with 8 bases lining up with TRBD1. This TCR was recovered from a female donor in good health. Some clones in this sample may be carry-over from other donors' samples. The sample comprised whole blood. In nucleotides, the CDR3 is TGTGCCATCAGTGGATCAGGGGGCGACGAGCAGTACTTC. This sequence encodes CAISGSGGDEQYF.